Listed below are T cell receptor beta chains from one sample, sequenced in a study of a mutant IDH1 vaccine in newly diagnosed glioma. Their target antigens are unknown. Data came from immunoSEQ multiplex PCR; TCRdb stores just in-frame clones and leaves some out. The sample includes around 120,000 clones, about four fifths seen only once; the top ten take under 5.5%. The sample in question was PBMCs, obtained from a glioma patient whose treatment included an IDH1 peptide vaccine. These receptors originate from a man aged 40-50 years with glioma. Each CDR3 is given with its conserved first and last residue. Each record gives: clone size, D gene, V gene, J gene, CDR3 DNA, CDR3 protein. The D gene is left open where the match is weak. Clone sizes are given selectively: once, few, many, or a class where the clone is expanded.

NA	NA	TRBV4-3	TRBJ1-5	TGCGCCAGCAGCCAAGATTCCAATCAGCCCCAGCATTTT	CASSQDSNQPQHF
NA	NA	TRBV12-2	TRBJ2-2	TGTGCAAGTCGCTTGGCGGCCGGGACTAGCGGCGCCGGGGAGCTGTTTTTT	CASRLAAGTSGAGELFF
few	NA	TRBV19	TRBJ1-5	TGTGCCAGTAGTATAGTTGGACTTTATAGCAATCAGCCCCAGCATTTT	CASSIVGLYSNQPQHF
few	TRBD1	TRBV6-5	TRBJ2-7	TGTGCCAGCAGTGCCCGGGACAGGGAATACGAGCAGTACTTC	CASSARDREYEQYF
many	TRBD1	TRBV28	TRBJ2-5	TGTGCCACAAAGACAGGGTCCGAGACCCAGTACTTC	CATKTGSETQYF
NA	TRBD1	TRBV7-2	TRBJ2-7	TGTGCCAGCAGCTCGACAGGGACCTACGAGCAGTACTTC	CASSSTGTYEQYF
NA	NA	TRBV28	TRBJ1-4	TGTGCCAGCAGTTCGGCCCCGTACCGAGGGGGTACTAATGAAAAACTGTTTTTT	CASSSAPYRGGTNEKLFF
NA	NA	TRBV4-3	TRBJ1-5	TGCGCCAGCAGCCAATCAGGAGGCGATCAGCCCCAGCATTTT	CASSQSGGDQPQHF
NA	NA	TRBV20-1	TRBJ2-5	TGCAGTGCTCCAGTCATTGAGACCCAGTACTTC	CSAPVIETQYF
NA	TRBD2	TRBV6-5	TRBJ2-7	TGTGCCAGCAAATTGGGACTAGCGGGATCAGACGAGCAGTACTTC	CASKLGLAGSDEQYF
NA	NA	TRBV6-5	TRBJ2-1	TGTGCCAGCAGTTACTCGTTGCGGGACTCCTACAATGAGCAGTTCTTC	CASSYSLRDSYNEQFF
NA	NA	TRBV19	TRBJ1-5	TGTGCCAGTAGTTACATAGATCAGCCCCAGCATTTT	CASSYIDQPQHF
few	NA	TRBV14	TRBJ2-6	TGTGCCAGCAGCCCCCGGTTGAGGTTCTCTGGGGCCAACGTCCTGACTTTC	CASSPRLRFSGANVLTF
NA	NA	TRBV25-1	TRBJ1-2	TGTGCCAGCAGTGATGGCGGCAGCCGGTACACCTTC	CASSDGGSRYTF
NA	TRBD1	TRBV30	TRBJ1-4	TGTGCCTGGAGTGGTACGGCCGAACGACAGGGGTCTAATGAAAAACTGTTTTTT	CAWSGTAERQGSNEKLFF
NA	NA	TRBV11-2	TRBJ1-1	TGTGCCAGCAGCTTGGGGGTCGCTGAAGCTTTCTTT	CASSLGVAEAFF
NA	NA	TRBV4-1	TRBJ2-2	TGCGCCAGCAGCCAAGGGGTCAGTTCCGGGGAGCTGTTTTTT	CASSQGVSSGELFF
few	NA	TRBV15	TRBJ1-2	TGTGCCACCAGCAGAGGAGACTCCGGCTATGGCTACACCTTC	CATSRGDSGYGYTF
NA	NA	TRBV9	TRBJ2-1	TGTGCCAGCAGCGCCGGACCCTCTAATGAAGGGCAGTTCTTC	CASSAGPSNEGQFF
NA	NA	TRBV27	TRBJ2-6	TGTGCCAGCAGTTCCCCCCCCTCTGGGGCCAACGTCCTGACTTTC	CASSSPPSGANVLTF
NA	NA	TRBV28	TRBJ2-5	TGTGCCAGCAGTTTTGGTTGGGAAGAGACCCAGTACTTC	CASSFGWEETQYF
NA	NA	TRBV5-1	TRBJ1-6	TGCGCCAGCAGCTTGGCCCCCGGACAGTTTAATTCACCCCTCCACTTT	CASSLAPGQFNSPLHF
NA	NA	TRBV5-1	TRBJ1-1	TGCGCCAGCAGCTTCACCTCGACAGCCCTGAACACTGAAGCTTTCTTT	CASSFTSTALNTEAFF
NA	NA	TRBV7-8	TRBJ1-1	TGTGCCAGCAGCGCACTGGGAACAGGGTACACTGAAGCTTTCTTT	CASSALGTGYTEAFF
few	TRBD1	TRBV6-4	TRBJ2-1	TGTGCCAGCAGGGGACAGGGAGTTGGGGAGCAGTTCTTC	CASRGQGVGEQFF
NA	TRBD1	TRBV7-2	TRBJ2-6	TGTGCCAGCAGCTTAGGCCAGGGGGCGTTAGGGGCCAACGTCCTGACTTTC	CASSLGQGALGANVLTF
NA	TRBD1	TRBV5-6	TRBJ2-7	TGTGCCAGCAGCTTGGGGGGACAGGGGGCCTCCTACGAGCAGTACTTC	CASSLGGQGASYEQYF
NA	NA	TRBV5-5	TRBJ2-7	TGTGCCAGCAGCTTAGGACGGCACGTTAGCTCCTACGAGCAGTACTTC	CASSLGRHVSSYEQYF
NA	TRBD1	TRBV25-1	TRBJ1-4	TGTGCCAGCAGTGTACTCGGGACAGGAGCAACTAATGAAAAACTGTTTTTT	CASSVLGTGATNEKLFF
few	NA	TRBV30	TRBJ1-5	TGTGCCTGGAGCGGCGGGTCCTTCGAGGGGCCCCAGCATTTT	CAWSGGSFEGPQHF
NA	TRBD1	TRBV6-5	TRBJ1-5	TGTGCCAGCAGACGACAGGGTAACAATCAGCCCCAGCATTTT	CASRRQGNNQPQHF
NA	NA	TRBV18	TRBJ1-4	TGTGCCAGCTCACCAGGAGGAAAGCCCAATGAAAAACTGTTTTTT	CASSPGGKPNEKLFF
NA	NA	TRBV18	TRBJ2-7	TGTGCCAGCTCCCCTAGCTCCTACGAGCAGTACTTC	CASSPSSYEQYF
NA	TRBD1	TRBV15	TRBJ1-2	TGTGCCACCAGCAGAGATCAGGGGACAGGGAATGGCTACACCTTC	CATSRDQGTGNGYTF
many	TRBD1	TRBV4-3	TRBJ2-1	TGCGCCAGCAGCAAAGCGGACAGGAGCTCCTACAATGAGCAGTTCTTC	CASSKADRSSYNEQFF
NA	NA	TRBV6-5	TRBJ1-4	TGTGCCAGCAGTTACTCTGGGGGGTCAACTAATGAAAAACTGTTTTTT	CASSYSGGSTNEKLFF
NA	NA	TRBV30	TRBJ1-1	TGTGCCTGGAGTGTAACTGGGGTCAAGAACACTGAAGCTTTCTTT	CAWSVTGVKNTEAFF
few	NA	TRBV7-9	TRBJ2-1	TGTGCCAGCAGCACACAACCCCCAAAGGAGCAGTTCTTC	CASSTQPPKEQFF
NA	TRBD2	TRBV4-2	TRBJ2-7	TGTGCCAGCAGCCAAGGTCCGCTGACTAGCACAGAAGAGGGGCAGTACTTC	CASSQGPLTSTEEGQYF
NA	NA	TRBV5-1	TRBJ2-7	TGCGCCAGCAGCTTGGTATTTTCGGGGTATCGGTCCTACGAGCAGTACTTC	CASSLVFSGYRSYEQYF